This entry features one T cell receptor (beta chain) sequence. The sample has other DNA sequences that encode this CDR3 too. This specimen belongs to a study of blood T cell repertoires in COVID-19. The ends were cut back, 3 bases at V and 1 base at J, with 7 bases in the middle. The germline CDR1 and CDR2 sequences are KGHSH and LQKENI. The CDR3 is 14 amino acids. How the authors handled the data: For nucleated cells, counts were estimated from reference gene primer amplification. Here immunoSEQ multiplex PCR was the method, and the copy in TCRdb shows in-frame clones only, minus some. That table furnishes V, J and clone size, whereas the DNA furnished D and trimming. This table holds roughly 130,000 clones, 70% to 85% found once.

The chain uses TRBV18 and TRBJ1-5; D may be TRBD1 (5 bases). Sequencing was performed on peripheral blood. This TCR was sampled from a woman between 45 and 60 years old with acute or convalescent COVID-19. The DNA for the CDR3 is TGTGCCAGCTCACCTGACAGAAGCAATCAGCCCCAGCATTTT. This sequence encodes CASSPDRSNQPQHF.